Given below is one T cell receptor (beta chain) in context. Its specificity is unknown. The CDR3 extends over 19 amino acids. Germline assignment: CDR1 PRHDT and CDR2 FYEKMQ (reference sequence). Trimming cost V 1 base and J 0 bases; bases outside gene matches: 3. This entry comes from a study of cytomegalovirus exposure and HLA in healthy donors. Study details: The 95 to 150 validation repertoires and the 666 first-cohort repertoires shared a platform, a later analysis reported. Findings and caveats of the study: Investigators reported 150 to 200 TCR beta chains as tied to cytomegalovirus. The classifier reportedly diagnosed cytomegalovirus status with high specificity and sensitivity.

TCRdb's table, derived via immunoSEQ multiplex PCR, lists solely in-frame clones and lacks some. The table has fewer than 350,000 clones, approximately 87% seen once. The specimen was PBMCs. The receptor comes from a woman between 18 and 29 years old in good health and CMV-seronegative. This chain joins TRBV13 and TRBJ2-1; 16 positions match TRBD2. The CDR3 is CASSLVGTSGRASYNEQFF. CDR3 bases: TGTGCCAGCAGCTTAGTGGGGACTAGCGGGAGGGCCTCCTACAATGAGCAGTTCTTC.